The 7 T cell receptor beta chains below all came from one sample that was sequenced in a study of primary melanoma T cells and metastatic recurrence. Sequencing used immunoSEQ multiplex PCR; TCRdb keeps in-frame clones, though not all of them. This table has fewer than 550 clones, over 75% appearing once. The sample consisted of melanoma tumor tissue. The receptors shown here come from a human donor with melanoma.

J is TRBJ1-4 and V is TRBV19; 7 bases agree with TRBD1. The CDR3 loop spans 15 amino acids. Germline CDR1 reads LNHDA; CDR2 reads SQIVND (reference sequence). J gave up 0 bases and V 5 bases, and 3 bases lay outside the gene matches. This CDR3 is CASSPGQATNEKLFF. The CDR3 bases are TGTGCCAGTAGTCCAGGACAGGCAACTAATGAAAAACTGTTTTTT.

The CDR3 here is CASSRQGADKGYTF. The CDR3 region has the DNA TGTGCCAGTTCAAGACAGGGAGCTGATAAGGGCTACACCTTC. The chain carries TRBV18 and TRBJ1-2, with 7 positions matching TRBD1. V was clipped by 9 bases and J by 8 bases; unmatched bases: 15. The germline CDR1 and CDR2 sequences are KGHSH and LQKENI. This CDR3 has 14 residues. The whole variable domain, remainder taken from reference TRBV18 and TRBJ1-2, is NAGVMQNPRHLVRRRGQEARLRCSPMKGHSHVYWYRQLPEEGLKFMVYLQKENIIDESGMPKERFSAEFPKEGPSILRIQQVVRGDSAAYFCASSRQGADKGYTFGSGTRLTVV.

The V gene is TRBV6-8, the J gene TRBJ1-6; TRBD1 aligns across 9 bases. Germline V CDR1 and CDR2: MNHGY, SAAAGT. V lost 0 bases and J lost 8; bases outside the gene matches: 8. This CDR3 region has 17 residues. In nucleotides, the CDR3 is TGTGCCAGCAGTTACTCTCTATTAGACAGGGGGGATTCACCCCTCCACTTT. It is translated as CASSYSLLDRGDSPLHF.

The chain has TRBV19 and TRBJ2-7, with 8 bases identical to TRBD1. Germline CDR1 LNHDA, CDR2 SQIVND (reference sequence). The CDR3 has 16 residues. V dropped 6 bases and J dropped 3; count of bases not matched to a gene: 13. CDR3 coding DNA: TGTGCCAGTAGGACCGCTCTGGGCGACAGGGGCTACGAGCAGTACTTC. Amino acid sequence: CASRTALGDRGYEQYF.

This chain links TRBV11-3 with TRBJ2-2; TRBD1 is a possible D gene (5 bases). The V gene's germline CDR1 is SGHNT and CDR2 YENEEA. This CDR3 spans 15 amino acids. The V and J ends lost 3 bases and 5 bases respectively, with 13 bases between them. CDR3 region: CASSFGTRVTGELFF. CDR3 nucleotide sequence: TGTGCCAGCAGCTTCGGTACCAGGGTGACCGGGGAGCTGTTTTTT.

The chain carries TRBV11-3 and TRBJ2-2; D may be TRBD1 (7 bases). The CDR3 runs 18 residues. Trimming took 1 base from V and 3 from J, leaving 18 bases between them. Germline-derived CDR1 and CDR2 are SGHNT and YENEEA. Here the CDR3 DNA reads TGTGCCAGCAGCTTAGGGACAGGAGGGGGCCGATACACCGGGGAGCTGTTTTTT. Amino acid sequence: CASSLGTGGGRYTGELFF.

Comments on this clone: One end of the junction varies from germline; a read error may be responsible. This chain connects TRBV23-1 to TRBJ1-1, with no clear D. TRBV23-1 is identified as an open reading frame with a role that is uncertain. The CDR3 length is 16 residues. Here the CDR3 reads CASSPRLPPLNTEAFF. The DNA of the CDR3 is TGCGCTAGCAGTCCCAGATTACCCCCACTGAACACTGAAGCTTTCTTT.